This T cell receptor (beta chain) was sequenced for a study of T cell responses to AZD1222 COVID-19 vaccine. General study results and limits: It was only a handful of AZD1222 recipients who were seropositive at baseline. The donor group comprised mostly white British people and more females; the analysis possibly underestimated clonal diversity. Variant regions that are unmutated are reportedly the target of nearly half of spike-specific TCRs.

Of note for this clone: The antigen remains unidentified.

Repertoires were generated with immunoSEQ multiplex PCR, while TCRdb's copy carries only in-frame clones and drops some. The sample has some 50,000 clones, around 90% seen once. The CDR3 is 12 amino acids. V lost 7 bases, J lost 6 bases, and 3 bases stayed unmatched. CDR1 and CDR2 (germline): SGDLS, YYNGEE. V and J are TRBV9 and TRBJ2-7; 11 bases match TRBD2. This clonotype was obtained from an adult who received the AZD1222 COVID-19 vaccine. Sequencing used peripheral blood, obtained 28 days after the second AZD1222 dose. The CDR3, as DNA: TGTGCCAGCGGGCTAGCGGGAGGCGAGCAGTACTTC. Protein product: CASGLAGGEQYF.